What follows is one TCR beta chain and its context. The protocol was immunoSEQ multiplex PCR, while the TCRdb copy is restricted to in-frame clones and leaves out a portion. The sample shows around 68,000 clones, about 90% of them seen only once. The sample comes from a study of blood T cell repertoires in COVID-19. The trim removed 4 bases at V and 3 bases at J, leaving 2 bases unmatched. CDR1 and CDR2 (germline): SGHTA, FQGNSA. This CDR3 is 15 amino acids long. The receptor's source is a man in his forties with COVID-19, enrolled during active disease. The source material was peripheral blood. This rearrangement joins TRBV7-2 to TRBJ2-1; TRBD2 matches at 11 bases. The CDR3 nucleotides read TGTGCCAGCAGCTCGGGACTAGCGGACTACAATGAGCAGTTCTTC. It codes for CASSSGLADYNEQFF.